The present TCR beta chain was sequenced within a study of control samples from healthy donors and cancer patients. This CDR3 comprises 13 residues. V dropped 8 bases and J dropped 2 bases, with 13 bases sitting between them. Germline V CDR1 and CDR2: PRHDT, FYEKMQ (reference sequence). Profiled with immunoSEQ multiplex PCR; TCRdb holds only in-frame clones, not every one. The data contain some 130,000 clones, around 92% of them singletons. The chain is built from TRBV13 and TRBJ2-7; D is undetermined. The source material was blood. The sequence derives from a woman aged 50 to 60 in good health. The CDR3 is CASLGPPAYEQYF. CDR3 bases: TGTGCCAGCCTGGGTCCGCCTGCCTACGAGCAGTACTTC. Full variable domain (missing parts from reference TRBV13 and TRBJ2-7): AAGVIQSPRHLIKEKRETATLKCYPIPRHDTVYWYQQGPGQDPQFLISFYEKMQSDKGSIPDRFSAQQFSDYHSELNMSSLELGDSALYFCASLGPPAYEQYFGPGTRLTVT.